This entry concerns a single T cell receptor beta chain. Its antigen is unknown. This specimen comes from a study of cytomegalovirus exposure and HLA in healthy donors. General observations from the study: Excluded were some V segments that proved indistinguishable, including TRBV6-2 and TRBV6-3. Analysis was performed later, and it showed HLA-associated TCR beta chains to be more clonally expanded than equally common others.

Nominal health characterized the donors when sampled, though unrecorded immune exposures were likely. J lost 1 base, V lost 9 bases, and 5 bases had no gene match. The CDR3 extends over 13 amino acids. Germline CDR1 and CDR2: LNHNV and YYDKDF (reference sequence). In the PCR, 60 Vbeta and 13 Jbeta primers were used. The table came from immunoSEQ multiplex PCR; TCRdb's copy has only in-frame clones and leaves some out. The profile shows roughly 200,000 clones, around 79% of them singletons. The rearrangement uses TRBV15 and TRBJ1-2; TRBD1 matches 7 bases. Sequencing input: PBMCs. This clonotype originated in a woman aged 40 to 55 in good health and CMV-seronegative. The CDR3 protein is CATRGGGNYGYTF. In DNA form, the CDR3 reads TGTGCCACTAGAGGGGGCGGTAACTATGGCTACACCTTC. The full variable domain, its missing parts supplied by reference TRBV15 and TRBJ1-2, is DAMVIQNPRYQVTQFGKPVTLSCSQTLNHNVMYWYQQKSSQAPKLLFHYYDKDFNNEADTPDNFQSRRPNTSFCFLDIRSPGLGDTAMYLCATRGGGNYGYTFGSGTRLTVV.